The source of this T cell receptor (beta chain) is a study of post-analysis software for immune sequencing data. Looking at the study overall: Both relapsing-remitting and secondary progressive multiple sclerosis featured among the disease courses, as did progressive-relapsing multiple sclerosis.

Study-level points and caveats: Patients with multiple sclerosis recorded significantly lower normalized Chao1 diversity than controls, the study found. Comparison of patients with controls showed roughly five TRBV segments more frequent in patients, TRBV5-6, TRBV5-1 and TRBV20-1 among them. Samples made in the same batch grouped tightly together by F measure.

Regarding this clonotype: The antigen is undetermined. This could be a read error, since a much larger clone is one nucleotide away.

Germline lookup yields CDR1 SGHTA and CDR2 FQGTGA. Germline trimming cut 0 bases from V and 11 bases from J; bases unmatched to any gene: 14. The CDR3 loop spans 16 amino acids. The TCR beta cDNA libraries contained unique molecular identifiers. T cells numbering about 0.85 to 10 million yielded cDNA molecules that totaled about 500,000. MiXCR, run by TCRdb on the PCR reads, gives a single entry per CDR3 protein. The sample yields about 260,000 distinct CDR3 sequences, 35% to 40% seen once. This TCR derives from a girl aged 10-17 years with multiple sclerosis. The specimen sequenced was blood. The rearrangement uses TRBV7-3 and TRBJ2-5; 8 bases map to TRBD2. The CDR3 sequence is CASSLTVAGSSGEQYF. The CDR3 coding sequence is TGTGCCAGCAGCTTAACCGTAGCGGGATCTAGCGGTGAGCAGTACTTC. Supplemented by reference TRBV7-3 and TRBJ2-5, the full variable domain reads GAGVSQTPSNKVTEKGKYVELRCDPISGHTALYWYRQSLGQGPEFLIYFQGTGAADDSGLPNDRFFAVRPEGSVSTLKIQRTERGDSAVYLCASSLTVAGSSGEQYFGPGTRLLVL.